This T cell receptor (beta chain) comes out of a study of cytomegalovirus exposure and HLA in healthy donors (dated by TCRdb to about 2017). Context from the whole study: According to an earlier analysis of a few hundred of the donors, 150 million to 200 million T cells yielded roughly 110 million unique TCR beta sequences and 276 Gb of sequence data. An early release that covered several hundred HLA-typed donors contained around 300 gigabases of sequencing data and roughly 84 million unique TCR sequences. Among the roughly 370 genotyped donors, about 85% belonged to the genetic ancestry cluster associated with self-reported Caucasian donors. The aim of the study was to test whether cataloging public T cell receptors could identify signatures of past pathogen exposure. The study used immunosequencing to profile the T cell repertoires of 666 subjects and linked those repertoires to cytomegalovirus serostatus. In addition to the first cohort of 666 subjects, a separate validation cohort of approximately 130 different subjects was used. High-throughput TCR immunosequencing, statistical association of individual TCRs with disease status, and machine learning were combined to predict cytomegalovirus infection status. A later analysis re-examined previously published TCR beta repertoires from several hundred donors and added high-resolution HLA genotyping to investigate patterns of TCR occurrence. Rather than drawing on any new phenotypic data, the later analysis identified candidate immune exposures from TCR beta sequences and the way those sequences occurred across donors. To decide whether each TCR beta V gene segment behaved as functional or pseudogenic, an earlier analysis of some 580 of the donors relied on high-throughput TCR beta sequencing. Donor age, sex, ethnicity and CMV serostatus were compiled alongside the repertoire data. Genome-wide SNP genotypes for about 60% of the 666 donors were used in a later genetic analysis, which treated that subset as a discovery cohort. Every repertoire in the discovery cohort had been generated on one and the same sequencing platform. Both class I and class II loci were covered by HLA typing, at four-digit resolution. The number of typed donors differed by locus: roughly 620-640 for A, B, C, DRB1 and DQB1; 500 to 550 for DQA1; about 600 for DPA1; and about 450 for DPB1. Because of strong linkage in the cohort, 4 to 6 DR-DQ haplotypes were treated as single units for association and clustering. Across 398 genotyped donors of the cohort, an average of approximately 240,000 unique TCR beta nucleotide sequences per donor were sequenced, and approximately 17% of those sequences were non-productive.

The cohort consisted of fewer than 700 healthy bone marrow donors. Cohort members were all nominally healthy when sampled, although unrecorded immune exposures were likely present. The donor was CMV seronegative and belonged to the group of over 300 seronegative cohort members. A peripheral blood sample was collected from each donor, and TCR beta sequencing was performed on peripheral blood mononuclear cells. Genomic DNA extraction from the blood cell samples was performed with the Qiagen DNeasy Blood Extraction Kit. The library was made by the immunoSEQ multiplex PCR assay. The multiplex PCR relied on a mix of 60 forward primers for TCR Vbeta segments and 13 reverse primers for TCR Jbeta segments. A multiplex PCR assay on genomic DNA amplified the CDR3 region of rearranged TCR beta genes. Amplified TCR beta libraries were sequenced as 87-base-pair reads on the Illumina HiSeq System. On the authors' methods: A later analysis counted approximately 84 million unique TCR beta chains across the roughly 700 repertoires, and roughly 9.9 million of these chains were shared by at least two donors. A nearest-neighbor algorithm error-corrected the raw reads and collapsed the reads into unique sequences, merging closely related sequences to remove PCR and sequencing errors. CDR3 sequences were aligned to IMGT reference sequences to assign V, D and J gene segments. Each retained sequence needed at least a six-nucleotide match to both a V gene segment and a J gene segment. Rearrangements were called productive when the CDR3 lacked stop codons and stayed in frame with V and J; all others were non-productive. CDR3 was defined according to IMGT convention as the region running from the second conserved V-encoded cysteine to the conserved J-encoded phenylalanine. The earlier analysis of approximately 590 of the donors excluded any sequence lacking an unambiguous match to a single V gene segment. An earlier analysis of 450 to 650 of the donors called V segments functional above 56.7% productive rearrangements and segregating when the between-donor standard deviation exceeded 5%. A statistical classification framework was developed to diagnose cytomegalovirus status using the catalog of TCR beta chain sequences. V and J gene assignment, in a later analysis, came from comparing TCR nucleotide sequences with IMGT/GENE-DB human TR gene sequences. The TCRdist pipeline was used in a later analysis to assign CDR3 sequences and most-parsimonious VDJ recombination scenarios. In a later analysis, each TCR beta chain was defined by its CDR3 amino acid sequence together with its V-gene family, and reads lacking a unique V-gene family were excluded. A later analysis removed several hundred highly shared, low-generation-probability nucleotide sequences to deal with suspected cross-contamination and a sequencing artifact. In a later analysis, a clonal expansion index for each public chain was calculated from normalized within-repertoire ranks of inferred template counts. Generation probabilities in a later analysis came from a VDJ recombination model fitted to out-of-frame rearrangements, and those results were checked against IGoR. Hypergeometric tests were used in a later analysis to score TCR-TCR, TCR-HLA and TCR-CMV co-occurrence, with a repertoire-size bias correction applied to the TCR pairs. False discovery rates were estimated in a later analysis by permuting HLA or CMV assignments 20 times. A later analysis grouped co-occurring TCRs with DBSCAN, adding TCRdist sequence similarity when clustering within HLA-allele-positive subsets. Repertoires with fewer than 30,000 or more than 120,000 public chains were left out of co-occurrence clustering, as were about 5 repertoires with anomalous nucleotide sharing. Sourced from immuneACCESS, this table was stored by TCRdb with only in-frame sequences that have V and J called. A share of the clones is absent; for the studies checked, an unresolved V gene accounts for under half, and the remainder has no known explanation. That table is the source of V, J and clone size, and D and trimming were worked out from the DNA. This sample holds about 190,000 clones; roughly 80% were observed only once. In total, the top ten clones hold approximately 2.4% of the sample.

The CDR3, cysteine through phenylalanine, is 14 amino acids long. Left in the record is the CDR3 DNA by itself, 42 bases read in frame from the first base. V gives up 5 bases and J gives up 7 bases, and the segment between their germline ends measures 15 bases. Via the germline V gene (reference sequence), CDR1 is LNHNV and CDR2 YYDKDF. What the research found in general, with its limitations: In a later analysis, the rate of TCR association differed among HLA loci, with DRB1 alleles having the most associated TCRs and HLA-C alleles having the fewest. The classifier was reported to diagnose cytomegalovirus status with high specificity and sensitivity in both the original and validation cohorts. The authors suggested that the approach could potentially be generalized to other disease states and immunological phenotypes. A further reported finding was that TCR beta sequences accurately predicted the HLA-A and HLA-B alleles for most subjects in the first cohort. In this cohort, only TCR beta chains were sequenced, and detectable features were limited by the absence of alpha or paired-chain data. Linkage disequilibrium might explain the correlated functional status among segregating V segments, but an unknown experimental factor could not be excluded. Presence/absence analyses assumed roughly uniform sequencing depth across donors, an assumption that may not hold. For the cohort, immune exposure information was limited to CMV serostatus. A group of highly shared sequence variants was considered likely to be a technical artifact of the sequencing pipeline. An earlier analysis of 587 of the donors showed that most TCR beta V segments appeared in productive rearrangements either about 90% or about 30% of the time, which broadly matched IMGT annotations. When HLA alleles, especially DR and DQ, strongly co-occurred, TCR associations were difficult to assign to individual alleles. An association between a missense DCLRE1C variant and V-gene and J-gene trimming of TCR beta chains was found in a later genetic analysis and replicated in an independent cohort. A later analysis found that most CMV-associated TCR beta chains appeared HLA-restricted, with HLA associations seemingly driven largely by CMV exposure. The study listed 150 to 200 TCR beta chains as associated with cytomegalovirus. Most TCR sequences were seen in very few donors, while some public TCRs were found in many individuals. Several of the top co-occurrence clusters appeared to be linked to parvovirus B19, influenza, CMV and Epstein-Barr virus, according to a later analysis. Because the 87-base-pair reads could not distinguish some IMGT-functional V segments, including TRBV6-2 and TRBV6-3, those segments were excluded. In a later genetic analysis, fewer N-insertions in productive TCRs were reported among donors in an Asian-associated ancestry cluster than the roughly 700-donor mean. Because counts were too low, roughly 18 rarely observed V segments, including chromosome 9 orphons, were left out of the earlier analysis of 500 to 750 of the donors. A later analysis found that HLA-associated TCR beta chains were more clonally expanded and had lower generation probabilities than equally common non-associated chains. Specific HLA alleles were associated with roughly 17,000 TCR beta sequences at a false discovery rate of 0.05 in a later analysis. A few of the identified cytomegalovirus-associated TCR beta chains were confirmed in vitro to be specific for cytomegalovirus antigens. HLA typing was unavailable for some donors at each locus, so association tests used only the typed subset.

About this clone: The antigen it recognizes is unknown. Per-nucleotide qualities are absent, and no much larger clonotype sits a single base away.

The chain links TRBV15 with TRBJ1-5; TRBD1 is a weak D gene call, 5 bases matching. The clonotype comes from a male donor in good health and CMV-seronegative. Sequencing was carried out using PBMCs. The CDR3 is CATSSLRGDQPQHF. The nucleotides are TGTGCCACCAGCTCCCTACGGGGGGACCAGCCCCAGCATTTT.